Below, 22 T cell receptor beta chains from the same sample are listed, as sequenced in a study of T cell repertoires in cytomegalovirus infection. From the reads, TCRdb called clonotypes with MiXCR, one entry per CDR3 protein. The table records around 740,000 distinct CDR3 sequences, 35% to 40% of them present only once. The sequencing input was PBMCs. Source of these receptors: a human donor in good health (CMV status not recorded). Some clones in this sample may be carry-over from other donors' samples.

The chain combines TRBV6-1 with TRBJ1-5, with D possibly being TRBD1 (5 bases). V dropped 3 bases and J dropped 3 bases, with 9 bases sitting between them. The CDR3 is 14 amino acids. Germline V gene data show CDR1 as MNHNS and CDR2 as SASEGT. Here the CDR3 DNA reads TGTGCCAGCAGTGATACGGGGGTCAATCAGCCCCAGCATTTT. Protein sequence: CASSDTGVNQPQHF.

V and J are TRBV7-8 and TRBJ1-5; weak D call: TRBD1 (6 bases). V was cut by 5 bases and J by 0 bases, with 17 bases left in between. This CDR3 region has 17 residues. Germline-derived CDR1 and CDR2 are SGHVS and FQNEAQ. The CDR3 DNA reads TGTGCCAGCAGCCCAATAGACACAGGGAATAGCAATCAGCCCCAGCATTTT. Translated, it gives CASSPIDTGNSNQPQHF.

This chain connects TRBV2 to TRBJ2-3; tentative D call: TRBD1 (6 bases). CDR1 is SNHLY, CDR2 FYNNEI, per germline. This CDR3 is built from 16 residues. V dropped 4 bases and J dropped 2 bases, with 16 bases sitting between them. CDR3 nucleotide sequence: TGTGCCAGCAGTGGGAGGACAGAGGAAGACACAGATACGCAGTATTTT. Encoded protein: CASSGRTEEDTDTQYF.

J is TRBJ2-7 and V is TRBV7-2, with 9 bases lining up with TRBD2. Germline V CDR1 and CDR2: SGHTA, FQGNSA. The CDR3 spans 17 residues. V dropped 1 base and J dropped 5; count of bases not matched to a gene: 12. CDR3 sequence: CASSLVGTGTSRNEQYF. CDR3 DNA: TGTGCCAGCAGCTTAGTCGGGACCGGGACTAGCCGAAACGAGCAGTACTTC.

The chain uses TRBV12-3 or TRBV12-4 and TRBJ2-1; tentatively, D is TRBD1 or TRBD2 (6 bases each). CDR3 length equals 15 residues. Trimming took 2 bases from V and 3 from J, leaving 11 bases between them. Here the CDR3 DNA reads TGTGCCAGCAGTTTATGGGGGGCGCTCTACAATGAGCAGTTCTTC. Translated, it gives CASSLWGALYNEQFF.

The V gene is TRBV7-2, the J gene TRBJ2-7; possibly TRBD1 for D (6 bases). The V end lost 5 bases, the J end lost 5 bases, and 19 bases lay between the germline ends. Germline CDR1 and CDR2: SGHTA and FQGNSA. This CDR3 contains 15 residues. The CDR3 loop reads CASSPMGQSFHEQYF. For the CDR3, the DNA is TGTGCCAGCAGCCCAATGGGACAATCTTTCCACGAGCAGTACTTC.

The chain has TRBV20-1 and TRBJ2-3; TRBD2 agrees at 9 bases. After removal of 3 bases from V and 0 bases from J, the junction contained 4 bases not matched to a gene. The germline V gene has CDR1 DFQATT and CDR2 SNEGSKA (reference sequence). The CDR3 covers 15 residues. The CDR3 nucleotides read TGCAGTGCTAGCGCTGCGGGAGGGAGCACAGATACGCAGTATTTT. This encodes CSASAAGGSTDTQYF.

This clonotype was seen once. The chain carries TRBV28 and TRBJ2-2; D gene unclear. CDR1 and CDR2 (germline): MDHEN, SYDVKM. The CDR3 covers 12 residues. V shed 4 bases and J shed 10 bases, with 10 bases lying between them. CDR3 sequence (DNA): TGTGCCAGCAGTTCCCGGGCAGCGGAGCTGTTTTTT. It specifies CASSSRAAELFF.

This chain uses TRBV7-3 with TRBJ1-2; unclear D gene. CDR1 is SGHTA and CDR2 is FQGTGA in the germline V gene. Trimming left V 2 bases short and J 1 base short, with 8 bases between. This CDR3 spans 14 amino acids. Written as DNA, the CDR3 is TGTGCCAGCAGCTTATACGGGGATAACTATGGCTACACCTTC. Its translation: CASSLYGDNYGYTF. Full variable domain (outside the CDR3, taken from reference TRBV7-3 and TRBJ1-2): GAGVSQTPSNKVTEKGKYVELRCDPISGHTALYWYRQSLGQGPEFLIYFQGTGAADDSGLPNDRFFAVRPEGSVSTLKIQRTERGDSAVYLCASSLYGDNYGYTFGSGTRLTVV.

The table lists this clonotype with a few counts. The CDR3, as DNA: TGTGCCAGCAGACACACGGGTCAAGAGACCCAGTACTTC. Translated: CASRHTGQETQYF. The chain joins TRBV12-3 or TRBV12-4 to TRBJ2-5; D gene unclear. Trimming took off 6 bases at V and 2 bases at J, with 10 bases between the two ends. This CDR3 spans 13 amino acids.

This chain uses TRBV7-2 with TRBJ2-7, with TRBD2 matching over 8 bases. The ends lost 1 base at V and 5 bases at J; junction bases unmatched: 4. The CDR3 runs 14 residues. Germline V CDR1 and CDR2: SGHTA, FQGNSA. The CDR3 DNA is TGTGCCAGCAGCTTAGGAGCGGGAGTTGACGAGCAGTACTTC. It encodes CASSLGAGVDEQYF.

The genes are TRBV19 and TRBJ1-6; D is possibly TRBD1 (6 bases). Between the trimmed V and J ends, which lost 7 bases and 12 bases, there was a span of 25 bases. The CDR3 is made up of 16 amino acids. Germline V lookup: CDR1 LNHDA, CDR2 SQIVND (reference sequence). The CDR3 protein is CASTASGGAPALPLHF. The CDR3 nucleotides are TGTGCCAGTACCGCGAGTGGGGGGGCCCCGGCCCTACCCCTCCACTTT.

The chain couples TRBV6-6 to TRBJ2-2; 10 nucleotides align to TRBD1. Germline V CDR1 and CDR2: MNHNY, SVGAGI (reference sequence). J lost 5 bases, V lost 6 bases, and 6 bases had no gene match. This CDR3 region has 15 residues. DNA of the CDR3: TGTGCCAGCAGGAGGGACAGGGGATTGACCGGGGAGCTGTTTTTT. Translation: CASRRDRGLTGELFF.

The chain is built from TRBV6-1 and TRBJ2-7; TRBD2 is a possible D gene (6 bases). Trimming shortened V by 11 bases and J by 2 bases, and 19 bases separated the two germline ends. The CDR3 spans 14 residues. Germline CDR1 and CDR2: MNHNS and SASEGT. The CDR3: CAHTDGWGAYEQYF. The CDR3 DNA sequence: TGTGCCCATACAGACGGTTGGGGGGCCTACGAGCAGTACTTC.

Comments on this clonotype: A much larger clone differs by one base, so this may be a read error. This chain connects TRBV19 to TRBJ1-1; no firm D call. The CDR3 contains 15 residues. Trimming removed 5 bases from V and 0 bases from J, with 13 bases in between. Germline CDR1 is LNHDA and CDR2 is SQIVND (reference sequence). The CDR3 DNA reads TGTGCCAGTAGTGTAAAACCGGACTTGAACACTGAAGCTTTCTTT. Residues: CASSVKPDLNTEAFF. Together with reference TRBV19 and TRBJ1-1, the CDR3 gives the full variable domain: DGGITQSPKYLFRKEGQNVTLSCEQNLNHDAMYWYRQDPGQGLRLIYYSQIVNDFQKGDIAEGYSVSREKKESFPLTVTSAQKNPTAFYLCASSVKPDLNTEAFFGQGTRLTVV.

The CDR3 region is CASSYMASYNEQFF. The CDR3 nucleotides read TGTGCCAGCAGTTACATGGCCAGCTACAATGAGCAGTTCTTC. The chain is built from TRBV6-2 or TRBV6-3 and TRBJ2-1; no clear D. V shed 2 bases and J shed 3 bases, with 8 bases lying between them. CDR1 and CDR2 from the germline V gene are MNHEY and SVGEGT. This CDR3 region has 14 residues.

The V gene is TRBV7-9, the J gene TRBJ2-1, with D possibly matching TRBD2 (7 bases). V lost 1 base and J lost 8, with 21 bases in between. The CDR3 spans 17 residues. The germline V gene has CDR1 SEHNR and CDR2 FQNEAQ (reference sequence). Written as DNA, the CDR3 is TGTGCCAGCAGCTTAGATCGGGGGGCGGGGTGGGAGGATGAGCAGTTCTTC. Protein sequence: CASSLDRGAGWEDEQFF.

There are a few counts of this clonotype. The V call is TRBV27, the J call TRBJ2-1, with TRBD2 matching over 11 bases. Germline V gene lookup returns CDR1 MNHEY and CDR2 SMNVEV (reference sequence). The V segment lost 2 bases and the J segment 8 bases; nucleotides outside the gene matches: 11. The CDR3 totals 17 residues. The CDR3 spells CASSLGTLAGGVDEQFF. The CDR3 nucleotides are TGTGCCAGCAGTTTAGGAACGCTAGCGGGAGGAGTTGATGAGCAGTTCTTC.

This chain connects TRBV9 to TRBJ2-1, with D tentatively TRBD2 (6 bases). V was trimmed by 4 bases and J by 1 base, leaving 24 bases between them. The CDR3 is 19 residues long. Germline CDR1 SGDLS, CDR2 YYNGEE. CDR3 protein: CASSLRLLRDSRSYNEQFF. CDR3 nucleotide sequence: TGTGCCAGCAGCCTTCGACTGCTCAGGGACTCCCGATCCTACAATGAGCAGTTCTTC.

Concerning this clonotype: This may arise from a read error, as a much more abundant clone is one base away. The chain combines TRBV7-2 with TRBJ1-2; 8 bases line up with TRBD1. This CDR3 is built from 15 residues. Germline CDR1 and CDR2: SGHTA and FQGNSA. The CDR3 protein is CASSETGTGPYGCTF. The CDR3 DNA sequence: TGTGCCAGCAGCGAAACCGGGACAGGCCCCTATGGCTGCACCTTC.

This chain uses TRBV3-1 with TRBJ1-3; 8 nucleotides line up with TRBD1. The V gene's germline CDR1 is LGHDT and CDR2 YNNKEL (reference sequence). The CDR3 contains 16 residues. The V gene end was trimmed by 2 bases and the J gene end by 3 bases; junction bases not matched to a gene: 6. Written as DNA, the CDR3 is TGTGCCAGCAGCCAACGGACAGGGCAAATTGGAAACACCATATATTTT. It yields the protein CASSQRTGQIGNTIYF.

Ten or more counts support this clonotype. The CDR3 DNA follows: TGTGCCAGCAGCATACCGGGACTAGCGGGAGGGATCGAGCAGTTCTTC. It translates to CASSIPGLAGGIEQFF. The V gene is TRBV7-9, the J gene TRBJ2-1; TRBD2 agrees at 16 bases. Trimming took 5 bases from V and 10 from J; bases not matched to a gene: 8. The CDR3 has 16 residues. Germline CDR1 is SEHNR and CDR2 is FQNEAQ (reference sequence).